This T cell receptor beta chain was documented in a study of OX40 agonist ivuxolimab in advanced cancers. Assay used: immunoSEQ multiplex PCR; TCRdb lists only in-frame clones, some missing. The data contain about 83,000 clones, 84% of them singletons. Germline trimming cut 4 bases from V and 1 base from J; bases unmatched to any gene: 7. The germline V gene encodes CDR1 SGHNT and CDR2 YYREEE (reference sequence). The CDR3 sequence is 15 residues long. The receptor comes from an adult with an advanced solid tumor such as melanoma, head and neck, liver or kidney cancer. The sample here was CD4+ or CD8+ T cells sorted from blood, taken in a trial of the OX40 agonist ivuxolimab. This chain uses TRBV5-4 with TRBJ2-7; TRBD2 matches at 8 bases. This chain's CDR3 is CASSVTSGFSYEQYF. The CDR3 DNA reads as TGTGCCAGCAGCGTCACTAGCGGATTTTCCTACGAGCAGTACTTC.